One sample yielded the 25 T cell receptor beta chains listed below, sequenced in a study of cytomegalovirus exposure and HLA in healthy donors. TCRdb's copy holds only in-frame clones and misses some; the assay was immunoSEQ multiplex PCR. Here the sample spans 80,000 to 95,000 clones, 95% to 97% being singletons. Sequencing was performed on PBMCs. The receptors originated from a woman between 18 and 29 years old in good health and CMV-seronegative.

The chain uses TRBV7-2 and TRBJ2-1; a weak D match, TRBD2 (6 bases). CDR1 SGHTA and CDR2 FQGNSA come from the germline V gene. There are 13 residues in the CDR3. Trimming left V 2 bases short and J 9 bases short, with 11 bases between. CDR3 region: CASSLSLAGEQFF. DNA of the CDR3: TGTGCCAGCAGCTTATCACTAGCTGGTGAGCAGTTCTTC.

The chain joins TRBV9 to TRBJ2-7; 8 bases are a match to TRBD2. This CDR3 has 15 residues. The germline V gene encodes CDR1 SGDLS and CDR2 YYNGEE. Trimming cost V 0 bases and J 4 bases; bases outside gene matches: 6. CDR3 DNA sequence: TGTGCCAGCAGCGTAGACGAACTAGCGGTTTACGAGCAGTACTTC. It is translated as CASSVDELAVYEQYF.

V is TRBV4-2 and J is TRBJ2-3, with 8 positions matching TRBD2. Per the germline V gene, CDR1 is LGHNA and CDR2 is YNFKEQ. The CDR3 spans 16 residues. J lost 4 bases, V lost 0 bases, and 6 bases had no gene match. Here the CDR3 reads CASSQEAGLGSDTQYF. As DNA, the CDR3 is TGTGCCAGCAGCCAAGAGGCGGGACTAGGGTCAGATACGCAGTATTTT.

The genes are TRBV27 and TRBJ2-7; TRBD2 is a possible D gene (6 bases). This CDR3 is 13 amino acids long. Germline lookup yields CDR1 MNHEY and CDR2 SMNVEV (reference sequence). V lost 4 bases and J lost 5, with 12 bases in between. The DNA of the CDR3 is TGTGCCAGCAGTTGGTTCCCGGGGGACGAGCAGTACTTC. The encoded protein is CASSWFPGDEQYF.

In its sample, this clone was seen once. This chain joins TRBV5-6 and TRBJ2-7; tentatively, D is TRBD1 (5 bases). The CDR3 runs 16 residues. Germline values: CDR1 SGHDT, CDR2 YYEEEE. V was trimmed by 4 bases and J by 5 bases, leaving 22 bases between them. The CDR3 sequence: CASSPYSLGQGNEQYF. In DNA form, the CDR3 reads TGTGCCAGCAGCCCTTACTCCCTTGGGCAGGGAAACGAGCAGTACTTC.

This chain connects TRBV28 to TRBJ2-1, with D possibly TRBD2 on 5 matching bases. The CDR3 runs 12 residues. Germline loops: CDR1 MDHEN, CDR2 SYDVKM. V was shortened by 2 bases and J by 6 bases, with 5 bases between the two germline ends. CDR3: CASSLAGNEQFF. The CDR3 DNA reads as TGTGCCAGCAGTTTAGCGGGCAATGAGCAGTTCTTC.

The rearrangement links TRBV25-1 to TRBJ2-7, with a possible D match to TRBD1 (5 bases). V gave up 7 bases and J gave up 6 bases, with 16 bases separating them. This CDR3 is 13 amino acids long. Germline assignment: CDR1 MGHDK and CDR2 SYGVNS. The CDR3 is CASTEHGHPEQYF. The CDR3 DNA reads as TGTGCCAGCACCGAACATGGACACCCCGAGCAGTACTTC.

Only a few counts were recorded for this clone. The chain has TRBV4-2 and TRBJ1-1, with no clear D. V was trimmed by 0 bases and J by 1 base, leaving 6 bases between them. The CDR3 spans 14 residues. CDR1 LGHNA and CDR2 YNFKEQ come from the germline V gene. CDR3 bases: TGTGCCAGCAGCCAAGAAATCGGGAACACTGAAGCTTTCTTT. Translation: CASSQEIGNTEAFF.

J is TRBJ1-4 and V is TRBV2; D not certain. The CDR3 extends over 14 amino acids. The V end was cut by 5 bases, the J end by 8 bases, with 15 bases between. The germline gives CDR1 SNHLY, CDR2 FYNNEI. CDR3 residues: CASSNPRAEEKLFF. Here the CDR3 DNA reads TGTGCCAGCAGTAACCCGAGGGCCGAGGAAAAACTGTTTTTT.

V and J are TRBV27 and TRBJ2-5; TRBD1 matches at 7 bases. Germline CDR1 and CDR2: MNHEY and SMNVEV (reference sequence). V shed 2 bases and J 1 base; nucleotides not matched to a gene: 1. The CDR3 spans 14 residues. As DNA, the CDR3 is TGTGCCAGCAGTTTAAACAGGGGCCAAGAGACCCAGTACTTC. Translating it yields CASSLNRGQETQYF.

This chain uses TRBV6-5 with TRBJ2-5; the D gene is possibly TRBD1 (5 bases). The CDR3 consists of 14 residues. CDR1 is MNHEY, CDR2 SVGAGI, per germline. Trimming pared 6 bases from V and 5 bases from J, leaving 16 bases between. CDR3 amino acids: CASSEAGFMETQYF. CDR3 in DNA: TGTGCCAGCAGCGAGGCAGGGTTTATGGAGACCCAGTACTTC.

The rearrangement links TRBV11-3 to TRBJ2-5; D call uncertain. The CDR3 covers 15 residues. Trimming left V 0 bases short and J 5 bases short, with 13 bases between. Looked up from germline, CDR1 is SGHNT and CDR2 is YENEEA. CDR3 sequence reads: CASSLDLGEFETQYF. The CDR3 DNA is TGTGCCAGCAGCTTAGATCTTGGAGAGTTCGAGACCCAGTACTTC.

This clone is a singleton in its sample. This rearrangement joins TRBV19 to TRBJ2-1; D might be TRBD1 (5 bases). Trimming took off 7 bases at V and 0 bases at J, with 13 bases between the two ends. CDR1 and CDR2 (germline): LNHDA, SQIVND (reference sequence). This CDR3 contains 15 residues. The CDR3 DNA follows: TGTGCCAGTAACTTTCAGGGCTACTCCTACAATGAGCAGTTCTTC. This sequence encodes CASNFQGYSYNEQFF.

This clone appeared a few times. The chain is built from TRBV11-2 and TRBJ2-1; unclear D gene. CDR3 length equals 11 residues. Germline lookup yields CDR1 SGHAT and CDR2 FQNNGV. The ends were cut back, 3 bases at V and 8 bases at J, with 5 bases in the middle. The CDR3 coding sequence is TGTGCCAGCAGCTTTCAGGATGAGCAGTTCTTC. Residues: CASSFQDEQFF.

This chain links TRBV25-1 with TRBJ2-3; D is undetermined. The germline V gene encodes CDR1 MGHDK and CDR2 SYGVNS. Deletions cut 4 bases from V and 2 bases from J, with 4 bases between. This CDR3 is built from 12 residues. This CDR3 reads CASSVHTDTQYF. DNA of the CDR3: TGTGCCAGCAGTGTCCACACAGATACGCAGTATTTT. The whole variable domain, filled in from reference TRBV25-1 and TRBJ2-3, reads EADIYQTPRYLVIGTGKKITLECSQTMGHDKMYWYQQDPGMELHLIHYSYGVNSTEKGDLSSESTVSRIRTEHFPLTLESARPSHTSQYLCASSVHTDTQYFGPGTRLTVL.

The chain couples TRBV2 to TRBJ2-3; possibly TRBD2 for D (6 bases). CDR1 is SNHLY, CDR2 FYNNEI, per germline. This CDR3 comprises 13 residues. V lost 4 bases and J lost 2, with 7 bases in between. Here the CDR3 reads CASSAGLTDTQYF. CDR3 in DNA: TGTGCCAGCAGTGCGGGACTCACAGATACGCAGTATTTT.

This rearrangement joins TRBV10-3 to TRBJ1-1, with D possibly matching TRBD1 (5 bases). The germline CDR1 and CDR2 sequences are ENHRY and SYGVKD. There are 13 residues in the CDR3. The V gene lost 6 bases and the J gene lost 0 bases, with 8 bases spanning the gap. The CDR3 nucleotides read TGTGCCATCAGGTGGGACTTGAACACTGAAGCTTTCTTT. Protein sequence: CAIRWDLNTEAFF.

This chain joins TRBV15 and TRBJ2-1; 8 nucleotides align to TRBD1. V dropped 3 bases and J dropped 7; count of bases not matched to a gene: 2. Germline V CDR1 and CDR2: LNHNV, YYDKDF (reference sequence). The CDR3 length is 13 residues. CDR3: CATSSGQGNEQFF. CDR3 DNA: TGTGCCACCAGCAGTGGACAGGGAAATGAGCAGTTCTTC.

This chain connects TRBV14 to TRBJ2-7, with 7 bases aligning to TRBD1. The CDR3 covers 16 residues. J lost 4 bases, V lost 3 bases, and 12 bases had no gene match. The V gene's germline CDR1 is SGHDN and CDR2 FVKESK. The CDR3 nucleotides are TGTGCCAGCAGCCATGAAAAGACAGGGTGGTTATACGAGCAGTACTTC. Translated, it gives CASSHEKTGWLYEQYF.

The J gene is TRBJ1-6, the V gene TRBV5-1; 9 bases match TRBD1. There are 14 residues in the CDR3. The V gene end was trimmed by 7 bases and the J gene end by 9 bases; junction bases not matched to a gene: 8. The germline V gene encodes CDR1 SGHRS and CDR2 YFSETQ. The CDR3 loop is CASFEQGAGSPLHF. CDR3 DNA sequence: TGCGCCAGCTTCGAACAGGGGGCAGGTTCACCCCTCCACTTT. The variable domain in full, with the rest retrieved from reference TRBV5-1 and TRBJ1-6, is KAGVTQTPRYLIKTRGQQVTLSCSPISGHRSVSWYQQTPGQGLQFLFEYFSETQRNKGNFPGRFSGRQFSNSRSEMNVSTLELGDSALYLCASFEQGAGSPLHFGNGTRLTVT.

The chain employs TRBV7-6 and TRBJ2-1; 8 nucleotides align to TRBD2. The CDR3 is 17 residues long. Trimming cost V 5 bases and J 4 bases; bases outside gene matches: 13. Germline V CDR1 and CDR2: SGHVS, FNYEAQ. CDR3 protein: CASSLLAGGMAYNEQFF. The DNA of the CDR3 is TGTGCCAGCAGCCTCCTGGCGGGAGGTATGGCGTACAATGAGCAGTTCTTC.

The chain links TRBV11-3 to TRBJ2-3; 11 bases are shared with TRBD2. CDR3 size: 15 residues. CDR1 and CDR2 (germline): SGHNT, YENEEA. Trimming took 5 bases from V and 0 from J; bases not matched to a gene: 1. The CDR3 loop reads CASSPSGGSTDTQYF. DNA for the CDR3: TGTGCCAGCAGCCCTAGCGGGGGGAGCACAGATACGCAGTATTTT. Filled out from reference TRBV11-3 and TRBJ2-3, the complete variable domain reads EAGVVQSPRYKIIEKKQPVAFWCNPISGHNTLYWYLQNLGQGPELLIRYENEEAVDDSQLPKDRFSAERLKGVDSTLKIQPAELGDSAVYLCASSPSGGSTDTQYFGPGTRLTVL.

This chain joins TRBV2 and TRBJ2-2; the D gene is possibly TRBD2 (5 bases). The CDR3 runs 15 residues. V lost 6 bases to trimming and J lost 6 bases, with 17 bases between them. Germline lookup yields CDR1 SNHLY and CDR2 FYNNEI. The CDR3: CASSAPGLFAGELFF. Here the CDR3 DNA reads TGTGCCAGCAGCGCCCCGGGATTATTCGCCGGGGAGCTGTTTTTT. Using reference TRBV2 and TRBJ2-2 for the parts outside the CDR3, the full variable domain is EPEVTQTPSHQVTQMGQEVILRCVPISNHLYFYWYRQILGQKVEFLVSFYNNEISEKSEIFDDQFSVERPDGSNFTLKIRSTKLEDSAMYFCASSAPGLFAGELFFGEGSRLTVL.

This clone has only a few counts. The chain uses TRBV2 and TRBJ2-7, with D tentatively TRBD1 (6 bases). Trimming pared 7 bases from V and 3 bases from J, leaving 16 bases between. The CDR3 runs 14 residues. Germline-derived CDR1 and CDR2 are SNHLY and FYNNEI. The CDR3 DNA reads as TGTGCCAGCACCCCACAGGGAAACGGCTACGAGCAGTACTTC. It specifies CASTPQGNGYEQYF.

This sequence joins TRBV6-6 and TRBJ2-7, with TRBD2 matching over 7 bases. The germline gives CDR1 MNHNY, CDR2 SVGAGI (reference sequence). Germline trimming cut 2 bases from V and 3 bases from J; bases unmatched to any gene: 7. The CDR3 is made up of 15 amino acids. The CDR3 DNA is TGTGCCAGCAGTTACCAGCGGGGCCTGATCTACGAGCAGTACTTC. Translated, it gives CASSYQRGLIYEQYF.